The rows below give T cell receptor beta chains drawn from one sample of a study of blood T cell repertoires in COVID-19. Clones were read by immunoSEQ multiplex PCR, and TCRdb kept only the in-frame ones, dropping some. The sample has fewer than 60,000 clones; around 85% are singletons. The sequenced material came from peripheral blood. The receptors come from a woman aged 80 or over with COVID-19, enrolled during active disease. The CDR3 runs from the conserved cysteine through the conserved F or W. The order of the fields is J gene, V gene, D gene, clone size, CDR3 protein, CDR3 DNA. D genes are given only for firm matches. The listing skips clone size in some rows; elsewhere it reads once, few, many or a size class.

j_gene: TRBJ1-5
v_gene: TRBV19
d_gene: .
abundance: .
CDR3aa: CASKHSNQPQHF
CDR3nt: TGTGCCAGTAAGCATAGCAATCAGCCCCAGCATTTT

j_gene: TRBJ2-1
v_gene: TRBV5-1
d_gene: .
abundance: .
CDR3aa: CASSLNGESYNEQFF
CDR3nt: TGCGCCAGCAGCTTGAATGGGGAGTCCTACAATGAGCAGTTCTTC

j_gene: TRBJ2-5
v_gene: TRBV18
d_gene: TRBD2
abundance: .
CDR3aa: CASSPTGLAGKETQYF
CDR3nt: TGTGCCAGCTCACCGACGGGACTAGCGGGAAAAGAGACCCAGTACTTC

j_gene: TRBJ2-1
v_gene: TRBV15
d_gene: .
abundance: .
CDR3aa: CATSRGTGVYNEQFF
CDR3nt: TGTGCCACCAGCAGAGGGACTGGGGTTTACAATGAGCAGTTCTTC

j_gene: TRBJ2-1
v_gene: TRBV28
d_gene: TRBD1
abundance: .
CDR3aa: CASSEGATYNEQFF
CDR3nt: TGTGCCAGCAGTGAGGGGGCTACCTACAATGAGCAGTTCTTC

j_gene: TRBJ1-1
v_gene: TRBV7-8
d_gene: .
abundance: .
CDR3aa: CASSPTRGWTEAFF
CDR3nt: TGTGCCAGCAGCCCCACGCGGGGATGGACTGAAGCTTTCTTT

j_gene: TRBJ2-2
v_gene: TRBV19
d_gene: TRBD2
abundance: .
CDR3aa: CASSIKAGGPTGTGELFF
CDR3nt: TGTGCCAGTAGTATAAAAGCGGGAGGGCCCACCGGGACCGGGGAGCTGTTTTTT

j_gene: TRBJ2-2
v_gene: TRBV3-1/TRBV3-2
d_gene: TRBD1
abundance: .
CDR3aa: CASSQRGGGTGELFF
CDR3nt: TGTGCCAGCAGCCAAAGAGGGGGCGGCACCGGGGAGCTGTTTTTT

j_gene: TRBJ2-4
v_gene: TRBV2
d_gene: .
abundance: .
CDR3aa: CASSEGQDIQYF
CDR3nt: TGTGCCAGCAGTGAAGGGCAGGACATTCAGTACTTC

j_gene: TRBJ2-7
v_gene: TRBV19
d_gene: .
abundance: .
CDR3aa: CASSTDIGLPEQYF
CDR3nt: TGTGCCAGTAGTACGGACATTGGTCTACCCGAGCAGTACTTC

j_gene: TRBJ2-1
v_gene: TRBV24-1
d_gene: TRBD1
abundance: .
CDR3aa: CATSDSRQGASTEQFF
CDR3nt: TGTGCCACCAGTGATTCTAGGCAGGGGGCATCTACTGAGCAGTTCTTC

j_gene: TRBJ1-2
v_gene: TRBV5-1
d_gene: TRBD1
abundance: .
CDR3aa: CASSYGTASRYTF
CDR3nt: TGCGCCAGCAGCTACGGGACAGCTTCGCGCTACACCTTC

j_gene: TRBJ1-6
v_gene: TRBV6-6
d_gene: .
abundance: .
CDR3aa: CASRRAENSPLHF
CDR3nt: TGTGCCAGCAGACGAGCGGAGAATTCACCCCTCCACTTT

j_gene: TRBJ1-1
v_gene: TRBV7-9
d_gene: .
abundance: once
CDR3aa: CASSLEQVNTEAFF
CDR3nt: TGTGCCAGCAGCTTGGAACAGGTGAACACTGAAGCTTTCTTT

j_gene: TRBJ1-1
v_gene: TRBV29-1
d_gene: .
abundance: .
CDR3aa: CSAGPTNTEAFF
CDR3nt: TGCAGCGCGGGGCCGACAAACACTGAAGCTTTCTTT

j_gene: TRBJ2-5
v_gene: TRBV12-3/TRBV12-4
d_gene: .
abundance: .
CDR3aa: CASSFRQQETQYF
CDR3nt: TGTGCCAGCAGTTTTCGTCAGCAAGAGACCCAGTACTTC

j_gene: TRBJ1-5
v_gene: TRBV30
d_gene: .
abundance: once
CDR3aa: CAWSALGIGQPQHF
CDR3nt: TGTGCCTGGAGTGCCCTCGGTATCGGTCAGCCCCAGCATTTT

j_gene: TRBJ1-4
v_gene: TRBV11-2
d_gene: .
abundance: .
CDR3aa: CASSLGRARGNEKLFF
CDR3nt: TGTGCCAGCAGCTTAGGTCGGGCCAGGGGTAATGAAAAACTGTTTTTT

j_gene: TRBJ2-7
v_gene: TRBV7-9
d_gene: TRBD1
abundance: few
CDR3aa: CASSPRDRGYEQYF
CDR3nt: TGTGCCAGCAGCCCCCGGGACAGGGGCTACGAGCAGTACTTC

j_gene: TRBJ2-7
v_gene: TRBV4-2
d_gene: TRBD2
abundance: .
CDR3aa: CASSQDAGGPYEQYF
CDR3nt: TGTGCCAGCAGCCAAGATGCGGGAGGGCCCTACGAGCAGTACTTC

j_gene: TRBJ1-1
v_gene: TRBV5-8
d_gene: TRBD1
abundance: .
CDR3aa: CASSSGQHMNTEAFF
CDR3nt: TGTGCCAGCAGCTCGGGACAGCATATGAACACTGAAGCTTTCTTT

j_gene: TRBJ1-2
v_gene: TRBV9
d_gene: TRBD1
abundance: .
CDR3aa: CASRDRGYGYTF
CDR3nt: TGTGCCAGCCGGGACAGGGGCTATGGCTACACCTTC

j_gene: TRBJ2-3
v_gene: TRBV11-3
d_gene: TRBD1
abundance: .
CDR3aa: CASSLALPGQGITDTQYF
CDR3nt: TGTGCCAGCAGCTTAGCCCTACCGGGACAGGGAATTACAGATACGCAGTATTTT

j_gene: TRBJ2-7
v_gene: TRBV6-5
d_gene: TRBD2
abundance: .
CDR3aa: CASSSEREGRRYEQYF
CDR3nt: TGTGCCAGCAGTTCCGAGCGGGAGGGCCGACGCTACGAGCAGTACTTC

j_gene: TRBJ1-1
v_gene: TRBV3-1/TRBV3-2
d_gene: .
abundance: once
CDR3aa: CASSQGGFEAFF
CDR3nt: TGTGCCAGCAGCCAAGGAGGGTTTGAAGCTTTCTTT

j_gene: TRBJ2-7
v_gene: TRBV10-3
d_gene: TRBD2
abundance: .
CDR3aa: CAISERLVAGGLSYEQYF
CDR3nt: TGTGCCATCAGTGAAAGATTGGTGGCGGGAGGCCTCTCCTACGAGCAGTACTTC

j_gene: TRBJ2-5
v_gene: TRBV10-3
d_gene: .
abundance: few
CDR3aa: CAISESGETQYF
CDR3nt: TGTGCCATCAGTGAGTCGGGCGAGACCCAGTACTTC

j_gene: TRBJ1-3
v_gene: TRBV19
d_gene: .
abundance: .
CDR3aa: CASRQSSGNTIYF
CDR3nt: TGTGCCAGTAGACAAAGCTCTGGAAACACCATATATTTT